The 21 T cell receptor beta chains given below trace back to one sample, sequenced in a study of T cells in Graves' hyperthyroidism and ophthalmopathy. Amplification of TCR beta CDR3 regions was performed using RNA transcripts as template. Researchers ran a first-round RT-PCR on the TCR CDR3 using the HTBI primer set. TCRdb processed the multiplex PCR reads anew with MiXCR; each CDR3 protein has one entry. Found here are under 400,000 distinct CDR3 sequences, about 15% of them singletons; the top ten hold roughly a fifth. Sequencing used blood. These receptors were taken from a woman aged 60-75 years with Graves' ophthalmopathy.

The chain couples TRBV20-1 to TRBJ1-3; TRBD1 is a possible D gene (6 bases). The CDR3 loop spans 14 amino acids. Between the trimmed V and J ends, which lost 3 bases and 0 bases, there was a span of 9 bases. Germline V gene data show CDR1 as DFQATT and CDR2 as SNEGSKA (reference sequence). The CDR3 here is CSASLDSSGNTIYF. The CDR3 DNA follows: TGCAGTGCTAGTTTGGACAGCTCTGGAAACACCATATATTTT.

The genes are TRBV27 and TRBJ2-2; D may be TRBD1 or TRBD2 (5 bases each). The CDR3 runs 17 residues. V lost 6 bases, J lost 0 bases, and 17 bases lay in between. The V gene's germline CDR1 is MNHEY and CDR2 SMNVEV (reference sequence). The CDR3 reads CASSQRPGSTNTGELFF. The CDR3, as DNA: TGTGCCAGCAGCCAGCGCCCAGGGAGTACGAACACCGGGGAGCTGTTTTTT.

Only a few counts were recorded for this clonotype. V usage is TRBV19 and J usage is TRBJ2-2; D is unclear. Germline V gives CDR1 LNHDA, CDR2 SQIVND (reference sequence). Trimming shortened V by 5 bases and J by 7 bases, and 8 bases separated the two germline ends. This CDR3 is built from 12 residues. The CDR3 sequence is CASSPRGGELFF. The DNA of the CDR3 is TGTGCCAGTAGTCCAAGAGGCGGGGAGCTGTTTTTT.

The V and J genes are TRBV5-1 and TRBJ2-2; TRBD2 matches at 9 bases. There are 16 residues in the CDR3. The germline gives CDR1 SGHRS, CDR2 YFSETQ. The trim removed 4 bases at V and 0 bases at J, leaving 4 bases unmatched. The DNA of the CDR3 is TGCGCCAGCAGCCAGACTAGCGGCTCGAACACCGGGGAGCTGTTTTTT. Amino acids: CASSQTSGSNTGELFF.

This clonotype appeared many times. V and J are TRBV5-1 and TRBJ2-7; 8 positions agree with TRBD2. The CDR3 is made up of 16 amino acids. Per germline, CDR1 SGHRS and CDR2 YFSETQ. V was clipped by 1 base and J by 2 bases; unmatched bases: 8. CDR3 in amino acids: CASSLTGREAPYEQYF. In DNA, the CDR3 is TGCGCCAGCAGCTTGACGGGGCGGGAGGCCCCCTACGAGCAGTACTTC. Drawing the rest from reference TRBV5-1 and TRBJ2-7, the complete variable domain is KAGVTQTPRYLIKTRGQQVTLSCSPISGHRSVSWYQQTPGQGLQFLFEYFSETQRNKGNFPGRFSGRQFSNSRSEMNVSTLELGDSALYLCASSLTGREAPYEQYFGPGTRLTVT.

On this clonotype: The junction shows a germline mismatch at one end, possibly a read error. V usage is TRBV5-1 and J usage is TRBJ2-3, with TRBD2 matching over 7 bases. The CDR3 contains 14 residues. CDR1 SGHRS and CDR2 YFSETQ come from the germline V gene. The CDR3 nucleotides are TGCGCCAGCAACTTTATAGCGGGCACAGATGCGCAGTATTTT. It codes for CASNFIAGTDAQYF.

There are many counts of this clonotype. J is TRBJ2-1 and V is TRBV5-1; D is possibly TRBD1 or TRBD2 (6 bases each). Trimming took off 2 bases at V and 8 bases at J, with 14 bases between the two ends. CDR1 and CDR2 (germline): SGHRS, YFSETQ. CDR3 length: 14 amino acids. DNA of the CDR3: TGCGCCAGCAGCTTAGACGGGGGCCAGGATGAGCAGTTCTTC. It specifies CASSLDGGQDEQFF.

This clonotype was picked up many times. The chain couples TRBV20-1 to TRBJ2-7, with D tentatively TRBD2 (5 bases). This CDR3 contains 15 residues. The germline V gene has CDR1 DFQATT and CDR2 SNEGSKA (reference sequence). Trimming removed 3 bases at V and 7 bases at J, with 22 bases between. The DNA for the CDR3 is TGCAGTGCTAGTCCGGGATCTCGAGGGAACGAGGAGCAGTACTTC. It encodes CSASPGSRGNEEQYF.

This clonotype has ten or more counts. The chain joins TRBV7-9 to TRBJ1-2; the D is unclear. V lost 2 bases to trimming and J lost 7 bases, with 5 bases between them. The V gene's germline CDR1 is SEHNR and CDR2 FQNEAQ (reference sequence). The CDR3 sequence is 11 residues long. The CDR3 sequence: CASSLQAGYTF. CDR3 in DNA: TGTGCCAGCAGCTTACAGGCTGGCTACACCTTC.

This clonotype came up many times. The V and J genes are TRBV7-2 and TRBJ2-3; 8 nucleotides match TRBD2. This CDR3 has 17 residues. J lost 2 bases, V lost 5 bases, and 12 bases had no gene match. Germline V CDR1 and CDR2: SGHTA, FQGNSA. CDR3 coding DNA: TGTGCCAGCAGCCTCACCAGGACTAGCCTTAACACAGATACGCAGTATTTT. Amino acid sequence: CASSLTRTSLNTDTQYF.

The gene calls are TRBV5-1 and TRBJ1-5; 8 positions agree with TRBD1. This CDR3 is 15 amino acids long. CDR1 and CDR2 from the germline V gene are SGHRS and YFSETQ. V gave up 0 bases and J gave up 7 bases; unmatched junction bases: 6. CDR3 protein: CASSLDRGEGQPQHF. In DNA form, the CDR3 reads TGCGCCAGCAGCTTGGACAGGGGGGAGGGACAGCCCCAGCATTTT.

This clonotype was recorded many times. This rearrangement joins TRBV5-1 to TRBJ2-7; 8 positions match TRBD2. V trimming: 7 bases; J trimming: 4 bases; junction bases outside the gene matches: 10. This CDR3 contains 14 residues. Looked up from germline, CDR1 is SGHRS and CDR2 is YFSETQ. The CDR3 DNA is TGCGCCAGCCAAGTCGGCGGGAGGAATTACGAGCAGTACTTC. Its protein product is CASQVGGRNYEQYF.

The rearrangement links TRBV20-1 to TRBJ2-3; D is uncertain. Germline assignment: CDR1 DFQATT and CDR2 SNEGSKA (reference sequence). The CDR3 has 9 residues. Here the CDR3 reads CSDGDTQYF. As DNA, the CDR3 is TGCAGCGATGGGGATACGCAGTATTTT.

The table lists this clonotype with a count of one. A clone one base away is much larger, so this may be a read error. The CDR3 ends on some other residue instead of the conserved phenylalanine or tryptophan, so this is likely a read error. V is TRBV24-1 and J is TRBJ2-1; 11 positions agree with TRBD2. The CDR3 loop spans 15 amino acids. In germline, CDR1 is KGHDR, CDR2 SFDVKD. With V trimmed by 7 bases and J by 5 bases, 6 bases remained unmatched. CDR3 nucleotides: TGTGCCACCAGCCGCCTAGCGGGAGGAGACAATGAGCAGTTCTTA. Translated: CATSRLAGGDNEQFL.

This chain connects TRBV7-2 to TRBJ2-3; D may be TRBD1 (6 bases). The CDR3 consists of 15 residues. The germline V gene encodes CDR1 SGHTA and CDR2 FQGNSA. V shed 4 bases and J shed 0 bases, with 11 bases lying between them. The CDR3 loop reads CASSSPQGSTDTQYF. CDR3 coding DNA: TGTGCCAGCAGCTCTCCACAGGGAAGCACAGATACGCAGTATTTT.

This clonotype showed up just a few times. V gene TRBV5-1 combines with J gene TRBJ2-6, with TRBD1 matching 8 bases. V shed 3 bases, J shed 4 bases, and the junction held 6 bases outside the gene matches. CDR1 is SGHRS and CDR2 is YFSETQ in the germline V gene. The CDR3 consists of 16 residues. In DNA form, the CDR3 reads TGCGCCAGCAGCTCGACAGGGGAGGCCGGGGCCAACGTCCTGACTTTC. This translates into CASSSTGEAGANVLTF.

This clonotype was counted many times. This chain connects TRBV5-1 to TRBJ2-6; a possible D gene is TRBD2 (5 bases). Germline CDR1 reads SGHRS; CDR2 reads YFSETQ. V gave up 1 base and J gave up 4 bases, with 9 bases separating them. CDR3 length equals 15 residues. In nucleotides, the CDR3 is TGCGCCAGCAGCTTGATCGGGGAGGGGGCCAACGTCCTGACTTTC. This codes for CASSLIGEGANVLTF.

The CDR3 DNA reads TGTGCCAGCAGTTTAGCCGGGGGTGACCAAGAGACCCAGTACTTC. Encoded protein: CASSLAGGDQETQYF. This chain uses TRBV12-3 or TRBV12-4 with TRBJ2-5, with D perhaps matching TRBD2 (6 bases). Trimming cost V 0 bases and J 0 bases, with 8 bases left between them. The CDR3 loop spans 15 amino acids.

The CDR3 sequence: CASSAGQGYGYTF. CDR3 nucleotides: TGTGCCAGCAGTGCGGGACAGGGGTATGGCTACACCTTC. J is TRBJ1-2 and V is TRBV12-3 or TRBV12-4, with 10 positions matching TRBD1. Losses at the gene ends were 5 bases for V and 5 bases for J; bases not matched to a gene: 2. This CDR3 comprises 13 residues.

V gene TRBV5-1 combines with J gene TRBJ2-2, with 11 bases that match TRBD2. Germline V gene lookup returns CDR1 SGHRS and CDR2 YFSETQ. V dropped 4 bases and J dropped 6; count of bases not matched to a gene: 5. This CDR3 spans 15 amino acids. The CDR3 here is CASSITSGSPGELFF. The CDR3 nucleotides are TGCGCCAGCAGCATTACTAGCGGGAGCCCCGGGGAGCTGTTTTTT.

This clonotype was recorded many times. One end of the junction varies from germline; a read error may be responsible. The J gene is TRBJ1-2, the V gene TRBV3-1; the match to TRBD1 covers 7 bases. Germline V gene lookup returns CDR1 LGHDT and CDR2 YNNKEL (reference sequence). This CDR3 contains 13 residues. The CDR3 DNA follows: TGTGCCAACAGCCAAGGGGGCGACTATGGCTACACCTTC. Amino acids: CANSQGGDYGYTF.